The 30 T cell receptor beta chains listed next were all sequenced from one sample in a study of cytomegalovirus exposure and HLA in healthy donors (dated by TCRdb to about 2017). The protocol used for the library was the immunoSEQ multiplex PCR assay. The multiplex PCR relied on a mix of 60 forward primers for TCR Vbeta segments and 13 reverse primers for TCR Jbeta segments. In TCRdb, the immuneACCESS table is reduced to in-frame sequences with V and J assigned. These tables do not hold every clone; where another copy was compared, an unresolved V gene accounts for under half, and the others remain unexplained. Present in this sample are about 130,000 clones, over 70% of which were seen just once. About 3.9% of the sample goes to the ten largest clones. Sequenced sample: PBMCs. The receptors stem from a man aged 18 to 35 in good health and CMV-seropositive.

This rearrangement joins TRBV7-2 to TRBJ1-1; D remains ambiguous. This CDR3 has 14 amino acids. V was pared by 3 bases and J by 1 base, with 9 bases between. Germline V lookup: CDR1 SGHTA, CDR2 FQGNSA. The CDR3 region has the DNA TGTGCCAGCAGCTTCCGACTTAGGAACACTGAAGCTTTCTTT. Amino acid sequence: CASSFRLRNTEAFF.

The CDR3 spells CASSYSGSRHETQYF. Here the CDR3 DNA reads TGTGCCAGCAGTTATAGCGGGAGTCGACACGAGACCCAGTACTTC. The chain couples TRBV28 to TRBJ2-5, with TRBD2 matching 9 bases. Germline trimming cut 4 bases from V and 5 bases from J; bases unmatched to any gene: 8. The V gene's germline CDR1 is MDHEN and CDR2 SYDVKM. The CDR3 is 15 residues long.

This clone has a handful of counts. The rearrangement uses TRBV6-5 and TRBJ1-1; 7 nucleotides match TRBD1. Germline CDR1 and CDR2: MNHEY and SVGAGI. This CDR3 is 14 amino acids long. Unmatched junction bases numbered 8, after V lost 6 bases and J lost 4 bases. The DNA for the CDR3 is TGTGCCAGCAGAGCGACAGGGTTTGGCACTGAAGCTTTCTTT. This codes for CASRATGFGTEAFF.

This clone was counted once. This sequence joins TRBV5-1 and TRBJ1-1, with TRBD1 matching 7 bases. Germline lookup yields CDR1 SGHRS and CDR2 YFSETQ. The CDR3 contains 15 residues. V gave up 0 bases and J gave up 5 bases; unmatched junction bases: 7. In DNA, the CDR3 is TGCGCCAGCAGCTTGGAAAGGCAGGGGGATACTGAAGCTTTCTTT. Protein: CASSLERQGDTEAFF.

The chain has TRBV27 and TRBJ1-4; TRBD1 matches 9 bases. There are 22 residues in the CDR3. After removal of 5 bases from V and 5 bases from J, the junction contained 27 bases not matched to a gene. Germline-derived CDR1 and CDR2 are MNHEY and SMNVEV (reference sequence). The chain's CDR3 is CASSPGQGKRVGVGVWNEKLFF. The CDR3 nucleotides are TGTGCCAGCAGTCCTGGACAGGGGAAACGGGTGGGGGTGGGCGTTTGGAATGAAAAACTGTTTTTT.

The rearrangement links TRBV2 to TRBJ2-2, with 8 bases that match TRBD1. J lost 5 bases, V lost 10 bases, and 15 bases had no gene match. The CDR3 sequence is 16 residues long. From germline, CDR1 is SNHLY and CDR2 FYNNEI. The CDR3 here is CATNPQGASGTGELFF. The CDR3 coding sequence is TGTGCCACCAACCCCCAGGGGGCATCGGGGACCGGGGAGCTGTTTTTT.

This clone was recorded only once. The chain employs TRBV2 and TRBJ2-7; a weak D match, TRBD1 (5 bases). CDR1 SNHLY and CDR2 FYNNEI come from the germline V gene. V was trimmed by 5 bases and J by 2 bases, leaving 10 bases between them. This CDR3 spans 13 amino acids. The CDR3 sequence: CASSTTVTYEQYF. In DNA, the CDR3 is TGTGCCAGCAGTACGACAGTGACCTACGAGCAGTACTTC.

The rearrangement links TRBV5-5 to TRBJ1-1; a weak D match, TRBD1 (6 bases). The CDR3 has 16 amino acids. Germline V gives CDR1 SGHKS, CDR2 YYEKEE (reference sequence). Trimming cost V 1 base and J 2 bases, with 15 bases left between them. CDR3 in DNA: TGTGCCAGCAGCTTGCCCCCCCCAGGGGTAAACACTGAAGCTTTCTTT. Protein product: CASSLPPPGVNTEAFF.

CDR3 residues: CASSPLRDNEQFF. As DNA, the CDR3 is TGTGCCAGCTCACCACTACGAGACAATGAGCAGTTCTTC. V is TRBV18 and J is TRBJ2-1; D is unresolved. Germline loops: CDR1 KGHSH, CDR2 LQKENI. This CDR3 contains 13 residues. V was trimmed by 1 base and J by 5 bases, leaving 6 bases between them.

The chain links TRBV4-1 to TRBJ2-7; tentative D call: TRBD1 (6 bases). The CDR3 has 15 residues. In germline, CDR1 is MGHRA, CDR2 YSYEKL. Trimming removed 2 bases from V and 2 bases from J, with 13 bases in between. This CDR3 is CASSQLTGNTYEQYF. The CDR3 nucleotides read TGCGCCAGCAGCCAACTAACAGGGAATACCTACGAGCAGTACTTC.

V usage is TRBV5-6 and J usage is TRBJ1-4; TRBD1 agrees at 7 bases. The CDR3 runs 15 residues. V gave up 1 base and J gave up 7 bases; unmatched junction bases: 7. Germline loops: CDR1 SGHDT, CDR2 YYEEEE. The DNA of the CDR3 is TGTGCCAGCAGCTTGTATGCGACAGGGTTTGAAAAACTGTTTTTT. Translating gives CASSLYATGFEKLFF.

This rearrangement joins TRBV15 to TRBJ2-6; a possible D gene is TRBD1 (6 bases). V lost 4 bases to trimming and J lost 1 base, with 11 bases between them. The CDR3 loop spans 16 amino acids. Germline V CDR1 and CDR2: LNHNV, YYDKDF (reference sequence). For the CDR3, the DNA is TGTGCCACCAGCAACTACAGGGAGTCTGGGGCCAACGTCCTGACTTTC. Amino acid sequence: CATSNYRESGANVLTF. The entire variable domain, with the rest obtained from reference TRBV15 and TRBJ2-6, is as follows: DAMVIQNPRYQVTQFGKPVTLSCSQTLNHNVMYWYQQKSSQAPKLLFHYYDKDFNNEADTPDNFQSRRPNTSFCFLDIRSPGLGDTAMYLCATSNYRESGANVLTFGAGSRLTVL.

The chain uses TRBV6-5 and TRBJ1-1, with TRBD1 matching over 7 bases. Germline V gene lookup returns CDR1 MNHEY and CDR2 SVGAGI. Trimming removed 3 bases from V and 5 bases from J; junction bases left unmatched: 9. This CDR3 comprises 15 residues. The CDR3 reads CASSYRRGPGTEAFF. The CDR3 DNA sequence: TGTGCCAGCAGTTATAGGAGGGGGCCGGGTACTGAAGCTTTCTTT.

The chain couples TRBV7-2 to TRBJ2-7; D gene ambiguous. V was shortened by 1 base and J by 2 bases, with 9 bases between the two germline ends. The CDR3 is 14 residues long. CDR1 is SGHTA and CDR2 is FQGNSA in the germline V gene. CDR3: CASSLGAGAYEQYF. CDR3 in DNA: TGTGCCAGCAGCTTAGGGGCAGGCGCCTACGAGCAGTACTTC.

This chain joins TRBV10-2 and TRBJ1-6; D remains ambiguous. CDR1 is WSHSY and CDR2 is SAAADI in the germline V gene. The length of the CDR3 is 14 residues. The V end lost 2 bases, the J end lost 7 bases, and 9 bases lay between the germline ends. In DNA, the CDR3 is TGCGCCAGCAGTGAGACACGGAGGAATTCACCCCTCCACTTT. Amino acids: CASSETRRNSPLHF.

This rearrangement joins TRBV21-1 to TRBJ1-1; TRBD1, as called in the table, went unchecked against the DNA. TRBV21-1 is given as a pseudogene. The CDR3 consists of 16 residues. CDR3 in DNA: TGTGCCAGCAGCAAAGACCCGGACAGGGTGAACACTGAAGCTTTCTTT. Protein: CASSKDPDRVNTEAFF.

This chain joins TRBV27 and TRBJ2-2; D is possibly TRBD2 (6 bases). V was pared by 10 bases and J by 7 bases, with 16 bases between. The CDR3 extends over 13 amino acids. CDR1 is MNHEY, CDR2 SMNVEV, per germline (reference sequence). CDR3 loop: CATSEGRHGELFF. The DNA of the CDR3 is TGTGCCACTTCAGAAGGGAGGCACGGGGAGCTGTTTTTT.

This sequence joins TRBV6-5 and TRBJ2-7; D is uncertain. Per the germline V gene, CDR1 is MNHEY and CDR2 is SVGAGI. V lost 2 bases, J lost 5 bases, and 13 bases lay in between. There are 14 residues in the CDR3. The CDR3 region is CASSYGTRRDEQYF. The CDR3 coding sequence is TGTGCCAGCAGTTACGGAACCCGCCGGGACGAGCAGTACTTC.

The rearrangement links TRBV5-1 to TRBJ1-1; D is uncertain. CDR1 and CDR2 (germline): SGHRS, YFSETQ. Trimming took 0 bases from V and 0 from J, leaving 9 bases between them. This CDR3 is built from 15 residues. The chain's CDR3 is CASSLGHTVNTEAFF. The CDR3 nucleotides read TGCGCCAGCAGCTTGGGGCACACAGTGAACACTGAAGCTTTCTTT.

The genes are TRBV25-1 and TRBJ1-1; TRBD1 matches 7 bases. V was clipped by 6 bases and J by 4 bases; unmatched bases: 14. This CDR3 has 16 amino acids. CDR1 and CDR2 (germline): MGHDK, SYGVNS. The CDR3 loop is CASSPRDRDLGTEAFF. CDR3 DNA: TGTGCCAGCAGCCCCCGGGACAGAGATTTGGGCACTGAAGCTTTCTTT. Based on the CDR3 plus reference TRBV25-1 and TRBJ1-1, the full variable domain is EADIYQTPRYLVIGTGKKITLECSQTMGHDKMYWYQQDPGMELHLIHYSYGVNSTEKGDLSSESTVSRIRTEHFPLTLESARPSHTSQYLCASSPRDRDLGTEAFFGQGTRLTVV.

This clone was seen once. The rearrangement uses TRBV5-1 and TRBJ2-4; 10 positions agree with TRBD2. Germline-derived CDR1 and CDR2 are SGHRS and YFSETQ. The junction had 5 bases not matched to a gene; V was cut back by 2 bases and J by 6 bases. The CDR3 has 15 residues. The CDR3 DNA follows: TGCGCCAGCAGCTTTCCACAGCGGGAGGGAAACATTCAGTACTTC. Translated, it gives CASSFPQREGNIQYF.

The chain couples TRBV19 to TRBJ1-2; weak D call: TRBD1 (5 bases). CDR1 is LNHDA and CDR2 is SQIVND in the germline V gene (reference sequence). This CDR3 is 14 amino acids long. Trimming stripped 3 bases from V and 2 bases from J, with 10 bases between. The CDR3: CASSIGHLNYGYTF. The CDR3 DNA follows: TGTGCCAGTAGTATCGGACACCTCAACTATGGCTACACCTTC. Full variable domain (missing parts from reference TRBV19 and TRBJ1-2): DGGITQSPKYLFRKEGQNVTLSCEQNLNHDAMYWYRQDPGQGLRLIYYSQIVNDFQKGDIAEGYSVSREKKESFPLTVTSAQKNPTAFYLCASSIGHLNYGYTFGSGTRLTVV.

The rearrangement joins TRBV6-5 to TRBJ2-5; TRBD2 aligns across 8 bases. The V gene's germline CDR1 is MNHEY and CDR2 SVGAGI. The V segment lost 0 bases and the J segment 5 bases; nucleotides outside the gene matches: 8. The CDR3 length is 16 residues. The CDR3 DNA reads as TGTGCCAGCAGTTACTCGCTTAGCGGGGCGTCGGAGACCCAGTACTTC. This encodes CASSYSLSGASETQYF.

The chain uses TRBV7-9 and TRBJ2-4; 10 bases are a match to TRBD1. The V and J ends lost 5 bases and 10 bases, in that order; junction bases with no gene match: 5. The germline gives CDR1 SEHNR, CDR2 FQNEAQ (reference sequence). There are 13 residues in the CDR3. CDR3 in amino acids: CASSPPGQGIQYF. CDR3 nucleotides: TGTGCCAGCAGCCCTCCGGGACAGGGGATTCAGTACTTC.

This sequence joins TRBV5-1 and TRBJ1-1; D remains ambiguous. The V and J ends lost 6 bases and 0 bases respectively, with 9 bases between them. The CDR3 is 13 residues long. CDR1 is SGHRS and CDR2 is YFSETQ in the germline V gene. The CDR3: CASNGNMNTEAFF. In DNA, the CDR3 is TGCGCCAGCAACGGGAATATGAACACTGAAGCTTTCTTT.

This clone was detected once. The chain is built from TRBV27 and TRBJ2-7; 7 nucleotides align to TRBD1. The CDR3 has 14 residues. V dropped 3 bases and J dropped 3; count of bases not matched to a gene: 5. CDR1 and CDR2 from the germline V gene are MNHEY and SMNVEV (reference sequence). CDR3: CASSFDREGYEQYF. CDR3 DNA: TGTGCCAGCAGTTTTGACAGGGAAGGCTACGAGCAGTACTTC.

This clone was recorded a few times. The chain combines TRBV7-9 with TRBJ1-4, with 9 bases aligning to TRBD1. CDR1 and CDR2 from the germline V gene are SEHNR and FQNEAQ (reference sequence). This CDR3 spans 16 amino acids. J lost 4 bases, V lost 2 bases, and 5 bases had no gene match. CDR3 residues: CASSLLGQGNNEKLFF. The CDR3 DNA reads as TGTGCCAGCAGCTTACTAGGACAGGGGAATAATGAAAAACTGTTTTTT.

The rearrangement joins TRBV19 to TRBJ2-5, with D possibly TRBD1 on 5 matching bases. CDR3 size: 14 residues. V lost 11 bases and J 5 bases, leaving 21 bases between the germline ends. The germline V gene has CDR1 LNHDA and CDR2 SQIVND (reference sequence). In nucleotides, the CDR3 is TGTGCCTTAAGCCCCCCTGGGGCCCAGGAGACCCAGTACTTC. Its translation: CALSPPGAQETQYF.

The chain has TRBV6-1 and TRBJ1-6; no firm D call. The CDR3 loop spans 12 amino acids. V was trimmed by 2 bases and J by 8 bases, leaving 4 bases between them. The germline gives CDR1 MNHNS, CDR2 SASEGT. This CDR3 is CASSETDSPLHF. In DNA form, the CDR3 reads TGTGCCAGCAGTGAAACGGATTCACCCCTCCACTTT.

The chain has TRBV19 and TRBJ1-4, with D perhaps matching TRBD1 (5 bases). V was pared by 8 bases and J by 3 bases, with 16 bases between. Germline values: CDR1 LNHDA, CDR2 SQIVND (reference sequence). This CDR3 has 15 amino acids. CDR3 loop: CASEQKAGANEKLFF. The CDR3 DNA is TGTGCCAGTGAACAAAAGGCGGGGGCTAATGAAAAACTGTTTTTT.